This T cell receptor beta chain was obtained from a study of blood T cell repertoires in COVID-19. Study at large: Specimens from acute and convalescent COVID-19 originated in the United States, Italy and Spain.

Recruitment covered roughly 22 US areas and drew participants whose ages spanned about 18 to 89 years. The authors' processing: Amplification of reference gene primers was used by the study to estimate nucleated cell counts. This table comes from immunoSEQ multiplex PCR, and its TCRdb copy is limited to in-frame clones, with some not included. V and J calls and clone size are those listed in that table; D and trimming were worked out from the DNA. The repertoire holds 300,000 or so clones, with 90% as singletons. V dropped 4 bases and J dropped 0 bases, with 23 bases sitting between them. The CDR3 totals 18 residues. Germline V gives CDR1 SGHKS, CDR2 YYEKEE (reference sequence).

This TCR was recovered from a man aged 55 to 70 who had recovered from COVID-19. The V gene is TRBV5-5, the J gene TRBJ2-7; D not resolved. Sequencing input: PBMCs or T cells enriched from blood (not recorded which). The CDR3: CASSLFPWSFQDSYEQYF. The CDR3 bases are TGTGCCAGCAGCCTGTTTCCCTGGTCGTTTCAGGACTCCTACGAGCAGTACTTC.